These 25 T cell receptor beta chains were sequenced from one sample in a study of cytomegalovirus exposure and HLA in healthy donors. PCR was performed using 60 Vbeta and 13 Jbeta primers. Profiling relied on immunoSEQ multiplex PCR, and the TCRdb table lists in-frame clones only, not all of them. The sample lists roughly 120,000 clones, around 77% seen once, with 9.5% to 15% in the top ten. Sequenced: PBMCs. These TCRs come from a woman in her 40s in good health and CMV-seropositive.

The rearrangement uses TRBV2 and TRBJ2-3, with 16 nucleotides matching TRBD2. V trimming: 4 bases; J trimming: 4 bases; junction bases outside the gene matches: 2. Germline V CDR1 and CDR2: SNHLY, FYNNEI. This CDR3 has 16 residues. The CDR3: CASSGGLAGGADTQYF. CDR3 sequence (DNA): TGTGCCAGCAGTGGGGGACTAGCGGGAGGGGCAGATACGCAGTATTTT.

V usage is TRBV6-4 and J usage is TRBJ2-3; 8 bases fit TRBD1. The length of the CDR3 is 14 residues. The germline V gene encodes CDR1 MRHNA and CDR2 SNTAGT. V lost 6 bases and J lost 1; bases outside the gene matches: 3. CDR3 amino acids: CASSETGGTDTQYF. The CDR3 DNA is TGTGCCAGCAGCGAGACAGGGGGCACAGATACGCAGTATTTT.

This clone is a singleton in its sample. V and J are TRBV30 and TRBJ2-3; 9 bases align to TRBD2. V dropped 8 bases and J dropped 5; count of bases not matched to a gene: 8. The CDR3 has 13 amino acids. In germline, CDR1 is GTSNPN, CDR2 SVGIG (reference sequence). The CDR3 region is CARLAGVGDTQYF. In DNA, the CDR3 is TGTGCCCGTTTAGCGGGAGTCGGAGATACGCAGTATTTT.

CDR3 nucleotides: TGTGCCACCAGCAGAGCTGGGACAGGGGCCTACGAGCAGTACTTC. This codes for CATSRAGTGAYEQYF. This chain joins TRBV15 and TRBJ2-5; TRBD1 agrees at 10 bases. The assigned J gene may be wrong: the sequence end matches TRBJ2-7 better. The CDR3 sequence is 15 residues long. The germline gives CDR1 LNHNV, CDR2 YYDKDF (reference sequence).

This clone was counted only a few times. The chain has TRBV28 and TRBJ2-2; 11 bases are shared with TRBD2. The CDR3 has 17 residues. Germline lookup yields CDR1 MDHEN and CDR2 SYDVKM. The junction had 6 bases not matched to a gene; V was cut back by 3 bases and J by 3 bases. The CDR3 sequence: CASSLPRLAGYTGELFF. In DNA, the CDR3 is TGTGCCAGCAGTTTGCCACGACTAGCGGGGTACACCGGGGAGCTGTTTTTT.

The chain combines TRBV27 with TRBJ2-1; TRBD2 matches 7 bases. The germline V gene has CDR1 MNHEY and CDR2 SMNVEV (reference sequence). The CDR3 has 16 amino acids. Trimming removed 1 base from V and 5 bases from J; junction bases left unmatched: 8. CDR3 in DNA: TGTGCCAGCAGTTTATGGAGTGGCGGGGGACACAATGAGCAGTTCTTC. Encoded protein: CASSLWSGGGHNEQFF.

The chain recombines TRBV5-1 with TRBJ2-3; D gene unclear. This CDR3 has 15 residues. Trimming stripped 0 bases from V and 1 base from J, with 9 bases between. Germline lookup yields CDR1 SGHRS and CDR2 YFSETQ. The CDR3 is CASSLEGVGTDTQYF. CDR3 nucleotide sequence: TGCGCCAGCAGCTTGGAAGGAGTTGGCACAGATACGCAGTATTTT.

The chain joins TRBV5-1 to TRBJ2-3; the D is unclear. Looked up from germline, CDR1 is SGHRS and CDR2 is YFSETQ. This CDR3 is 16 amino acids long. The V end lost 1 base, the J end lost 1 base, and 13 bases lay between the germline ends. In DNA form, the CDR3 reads TGCGCCAGCAGCTTGATAACTACCCGAGGCACAGATACGCAGTATTTT. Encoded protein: CASSLITTRGTDTQYF.

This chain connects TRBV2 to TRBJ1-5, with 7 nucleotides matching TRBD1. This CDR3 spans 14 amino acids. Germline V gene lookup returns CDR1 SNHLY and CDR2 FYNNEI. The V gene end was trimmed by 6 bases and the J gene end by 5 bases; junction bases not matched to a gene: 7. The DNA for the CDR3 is TGTGCCAGCAGCTCGGGACAGAGAGATCAGCCCCAGCATTTT. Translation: CASSSGQRDQPQHF.

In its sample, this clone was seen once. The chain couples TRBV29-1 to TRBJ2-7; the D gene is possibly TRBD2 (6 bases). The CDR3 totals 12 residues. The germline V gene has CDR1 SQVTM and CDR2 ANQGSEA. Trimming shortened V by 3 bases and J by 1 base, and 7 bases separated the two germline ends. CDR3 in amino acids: CSVEEGSYEQYF. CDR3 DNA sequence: TGCAGCGTTGAGGAGGGTTCCTACGAGCAGTACTTC.

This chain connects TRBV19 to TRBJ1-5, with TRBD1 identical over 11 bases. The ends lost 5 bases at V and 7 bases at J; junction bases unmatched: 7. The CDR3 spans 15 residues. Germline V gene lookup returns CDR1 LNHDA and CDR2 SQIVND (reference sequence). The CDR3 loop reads CASSVGQGEGQPQHF. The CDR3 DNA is TGTGCCAGTAGTGTGGGACAGGGGGAAGGACAGCCCCAGCATTTT.

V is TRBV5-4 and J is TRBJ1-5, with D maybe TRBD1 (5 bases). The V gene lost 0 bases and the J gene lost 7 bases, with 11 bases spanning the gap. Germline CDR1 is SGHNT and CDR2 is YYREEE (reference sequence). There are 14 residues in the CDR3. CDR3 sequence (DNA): TGTGCCAGCAGCTTGGGGGGGACTGGGCAGCCCCAGCATTTT. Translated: CASSLGGTGQPQHF. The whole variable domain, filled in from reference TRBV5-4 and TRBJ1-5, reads ETGVTQSPTHLIKTRGQQVTLRCSSQSGHNTVSWYQQALGQGPQFIFQYYREEENGRGNFPPRFSGLQFPNYSSELNVNALELDDSALYLCASSLGGTGQPQHFGDGTRLSIL.

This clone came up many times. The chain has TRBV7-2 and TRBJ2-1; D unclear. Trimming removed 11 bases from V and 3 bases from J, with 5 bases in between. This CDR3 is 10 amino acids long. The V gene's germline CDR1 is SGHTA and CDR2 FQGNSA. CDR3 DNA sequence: TGTGCCTCAGACTACAATGAGCAGTTCTTC. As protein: CASDYNEQFF.

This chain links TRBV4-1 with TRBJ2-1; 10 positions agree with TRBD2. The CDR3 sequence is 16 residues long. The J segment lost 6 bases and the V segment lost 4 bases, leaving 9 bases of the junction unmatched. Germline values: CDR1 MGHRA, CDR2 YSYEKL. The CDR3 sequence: CASSRLKGLASNEQFF. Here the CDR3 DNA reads TGCGCCAGCAGCCGCCTCAAGGGACTAGCGTCCAATGAGCAGTTCTTC.

The CDR3 DNA follows: TGTGCCAGCAGCTTAACATTTGGAGTGACCGCACCCTCCTACGAGCAGTACTTC. Protein sequence: CASSLTFGVTAPSYEQYF. V usage is TRBV5-6 and J usage is TRBJ2-5; the D is unclear. The J call is uncertain, as TRBJ2-7 better fits the DNA end. CDR3 size: 18 residues. Per the germline V gene, CDR1 is SGHDT and CDR2 is YYEEEE.

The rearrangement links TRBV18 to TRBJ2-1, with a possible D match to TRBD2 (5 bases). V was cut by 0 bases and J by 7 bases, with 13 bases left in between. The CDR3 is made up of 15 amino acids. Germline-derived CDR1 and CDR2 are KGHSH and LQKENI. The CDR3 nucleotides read TGTGCCAGCTCACCACCGGGAACGGGAAGGAATGAGCAGTTCTTC. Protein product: CASSPPGTGRNEQFF.

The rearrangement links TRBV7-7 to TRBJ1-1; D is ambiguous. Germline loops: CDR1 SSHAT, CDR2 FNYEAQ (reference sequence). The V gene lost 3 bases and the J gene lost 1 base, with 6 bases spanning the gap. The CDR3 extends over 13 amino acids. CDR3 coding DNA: TGTGCCAGCAGCTTGCGGCCGAACACTGAAGCTTTCTTT. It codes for CASSLRPNTEAFF.

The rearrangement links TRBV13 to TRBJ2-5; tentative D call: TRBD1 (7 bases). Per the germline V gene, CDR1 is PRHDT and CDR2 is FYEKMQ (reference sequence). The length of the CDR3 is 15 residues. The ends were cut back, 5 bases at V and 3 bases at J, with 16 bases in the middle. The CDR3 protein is CASSQSGRGEETQYF. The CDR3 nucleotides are TGTGCCAGCAGCCAGAGCGGCAGGGGGGAAGAGACCCAGTACTTC.

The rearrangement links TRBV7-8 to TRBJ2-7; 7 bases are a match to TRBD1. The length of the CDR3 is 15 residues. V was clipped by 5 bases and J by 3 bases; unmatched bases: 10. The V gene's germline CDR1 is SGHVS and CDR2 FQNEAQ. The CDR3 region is CASSPLSGQLYEQYF. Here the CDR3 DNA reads TGTGCCAGCAGCCCCCTCTCGGGACAGCTCTACGAGCAGTACTTC.

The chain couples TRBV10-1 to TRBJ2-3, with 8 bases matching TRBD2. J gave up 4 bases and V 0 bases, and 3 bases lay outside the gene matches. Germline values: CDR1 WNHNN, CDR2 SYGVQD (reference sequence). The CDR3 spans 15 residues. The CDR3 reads CASSESAGGSDTQYF. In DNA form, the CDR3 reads TGCGCCAGCAGTGAGTCGGCGGGAGGCTCAGATACGCAGTATTTT.

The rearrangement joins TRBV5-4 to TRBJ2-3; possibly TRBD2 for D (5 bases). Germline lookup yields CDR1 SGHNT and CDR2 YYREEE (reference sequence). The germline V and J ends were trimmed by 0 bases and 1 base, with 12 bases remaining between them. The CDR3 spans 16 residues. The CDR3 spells CASSLAFGGRTDTQYF. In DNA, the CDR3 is TGTGCCAGCAGCTTGGCCTTTGGCGGGCGCACAGATACGCAGTATTTT.

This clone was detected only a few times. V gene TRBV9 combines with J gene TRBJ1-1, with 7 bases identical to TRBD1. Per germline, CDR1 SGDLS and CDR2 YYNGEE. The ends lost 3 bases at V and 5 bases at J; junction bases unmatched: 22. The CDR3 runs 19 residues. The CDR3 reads CASSASSPGQAHSRTEAFF. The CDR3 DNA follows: TGTGCCAGCAGCGCCTCCTCCCCAGGACAGGCCCACAGCCGTACTGAAGCTTTCTTT.

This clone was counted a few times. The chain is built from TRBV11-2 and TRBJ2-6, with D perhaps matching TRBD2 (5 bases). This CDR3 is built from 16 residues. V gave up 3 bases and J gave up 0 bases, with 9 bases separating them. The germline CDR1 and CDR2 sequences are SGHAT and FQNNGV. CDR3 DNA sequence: TGTGCCAGCAGCTTCGGACTGATCTCTGGGGCCAACGTCCTGACTTTC. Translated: CASSFGLISGANVLTF.

CDR3 sequence: CASSGQEVGNQPQHF. As DNA, the CDR3 is TGTGCCAGCAGCGGACAGGAAGTCGGCAATCAGCCCCAGCATTTT. The V and J genes are TRBV2 and TRBJ1-5; 7 nucleotides align to TRBD1. Germline-derived CDR1 and CDR2 are SNHLY and FYNNEI. The CDR3 length is 15 residues. Unmatched junction bases numbered 7, after V lost 6 bases and J lost 2 bases.

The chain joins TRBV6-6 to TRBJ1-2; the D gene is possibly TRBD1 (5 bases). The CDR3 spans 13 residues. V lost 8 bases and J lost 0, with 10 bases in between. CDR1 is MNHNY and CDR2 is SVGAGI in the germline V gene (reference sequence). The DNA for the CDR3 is TGTGCCAGCCAGACAGTTTCTAACTATGGCTACACCTTC. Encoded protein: CASQTVSNYGYTF.